What follows describes a single T cell receptor (beta chain). The data derive from a study of CD8+ T cells in alopecia areata. Extraction and reverse transcription of RNA yielded cDNA as the sequencing template. The protocol was immunoSEQ multiplex PCR, while the TCRdb copy is restricted to in-frame clones and leaves out a portion. This repertoire shows about 140,000 clones, about four fifths found once; its top ten account for around 25%. The V gene's germline CDR1 is SGHRS and CDR2 YFSETQ. The V end lost 4 bases, the J end lost 5 bases, and 14 bases lay between the germline ends. This CDR3 is built from 14 residues. Treatment denoted: oral pan-JAK inhibitor, 5-10 mg twice daily.

This receptor was identified in a human donor with alopecia areata. Sequenced here: CD8+ T cells sorted from blood, sampled at week 4, from a patient treated with tofacitinib. V gene TRBV5-1 combines with J gene TRBJ2-3; D possibly corresponds to TRBD2 (6 bases). In DNA, the CDR3 is TGCGCCAGCAGCCCGGGGGACTCGCAAGATACGCAGTATTTT. Translation gives CASSPGDSQDTQYF.